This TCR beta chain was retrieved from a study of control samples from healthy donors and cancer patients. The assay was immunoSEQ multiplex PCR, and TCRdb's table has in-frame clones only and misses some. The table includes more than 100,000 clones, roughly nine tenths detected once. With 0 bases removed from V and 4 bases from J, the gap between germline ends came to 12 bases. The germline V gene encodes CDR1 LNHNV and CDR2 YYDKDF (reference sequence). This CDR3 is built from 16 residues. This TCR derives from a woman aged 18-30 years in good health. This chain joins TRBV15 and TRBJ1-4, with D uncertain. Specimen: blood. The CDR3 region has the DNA TGTGCCACCAGCAGAGATAGGGCAGGTATTAATGAAAAACTGTTTTTT. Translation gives CATSRDRAGINEKLFF.